This T cell receptor (beta chain) was observed in a study of regulatory T cells in long-lasting Graves disease. Study observations and caveats: Persistent disease showed a preference for TRBV28, TRBJ1-2 and TRBJ2-5.

As to time point: newly diagnosed GD, antithyroid drugs for less than 3 months. The TCR library was made from RNA that had been extracted from PBMCs in TRIzol. Trimming left V 3 bases short and J 6 bases short, with 18 bases between. Germline assignment: CDR1 MRHNA and CDR2 SNTAGT. The CDR3 has 16 amino acids. Turning to this clonotype: Its antigen is undetermined.

With iRepertoire HTBI primers and Arm-PCR of CDR3 regions, TCR beta libraries were built. Each CDR3 protein is one row after TCRdb ran MiXCR on the multiplex PCR reads. The data show around 400,000 distinct CDR3 sequences, with around 15% seen just once and around a fifth held by the top ten. The chain combines TRBV6-4 with TRBJ1-5; D perhaps matches TRBD1 (6 bases). The TCR was taken from a female donor with Graves disease. The material was peripheral blood mononuclear cells (PBMCs), obtained at new diagnosis, from a patient treated with antithyroid drugs. The CDR3 DNA reads TGTGCCAGCAGTGAACGACGTCACAGGGCCGGTCAGCCCCAGCATTTT. Its translation: CASSERRHRAGQPQHF.